The present T cell receptor beta chain was sequenced within a study of OX40 agonist ivuxolimab in advanced cancers. About the full investigation: Ivuxolimab was an agonistic, fully human IgG2 monoclonal antibody directed against OX40 (CD134), a costimulatory receptor. Intravenous ivuxolimab was administered to patients every 2 weeks at six dose levels: 0.01, 0.1, 0.3, 1.5, 3 and 10 mg/kg. Of the roughly 52 dose-escalation patients, hepatocellular carcinoma was present in roughly 19, melanoma in around 15, renal cell carcinoma in 9 and head and neck cancer in 9. In the dose-escalation cohort, around four fifths of patients were male, and the mean age was around 60 years, with a range of about 20 to 79. Patients were allowed to have had prior anti-PD-1, anti-PD-L1 or anti-CTLA-4 therapy, and approximately 40% of the dose-escalation patients had previously received checkpoint inhibitors. Partial responses occurred in three dose-escalation patients, of whom one had hepatocellular carcinoma and two had cutaneous melanoma. The purpose of peripheral TCRbeta sequencing was to test whether ivuxolimab changed TCR sequence diversity and led to clonal T-cell expansion. The monotherapy dose-escalation portion (N ≈ 50 patients) of the phase I ivuxolimab trial is reported in the paper. The full study reports these points: Low levels of normalized T-cell clonal expansion were also seen in some patients who did not respond. The antigen specificity of the peripheral T cells that underwent clonal expansion was not determined. At doses of 0.1 to 3.0 mg/kg, clonal expansion of both CD4+ and CD8+ blood T cells was observed from baseline to week 6. On average, CD8+ T cells showed more expanded clones than CD4+ T cells after ivuxolimab. In partial responders in the 0.1-3.0 mg/kg groups, normalized peripheral clonal expansion was found to be among the lowest, especially among CD8+ T cells.

Patients with autoimmune disease history or receiving systemic immunosuppression were excluded from the trial. Peripheral blood for TCR sequencing was drawn from every dose cohort at baseline, at cycle 4 day 1 and at cycle 7 day 1. The samples were taken from a phase I, first-in-human, multicenter, open-label dose-escalation trial of ivuxolimab. Adults with locally advanced or metastatic head and neck squamous cell, hepatocellular, melanoma or renal cell carcinoma were enrolled in the trial. CD4+ and CD8+ T cells were sorted separately from peripheral blood before TCR sequencing. In its sample, this clone was seen once. Its specific antigen is unknown. Base qualities are not provided; no much larger clone lies one nucleotide away. To sequence the TCRbeta CDR3 region, genomic DNA was isolated from the sorted cells. The immunoSEQ Assay was used to sequence the TCRbeta CDR3 regions. In its TCRdb copy, this immuneACCESS table keeps in-frame sequences only and misses some clones. Where compared with another copy, unresolved V genes explain less than half of these, and the others have no known cause. Across this sample there are 80,000 or so clones, with about 82% seen only once. Around 1.8% of the sample is held by the ten biggest clonotypes.

Ends trimmed: V by 0 bases, J by 4 bases; bases unmatched to a gene: 9. CDR1 and CDR2 (SGDLS, YYNGEE) derive from the germline V gene. Reading from cysteine to phenylalanine, the CDR3 counts 18 amino acids. The only DNA kept is the CDR3, 54 bases in frame from the first base. The TCR sequence derives from an adult with an advanced solid tumor such as melanoma, head and neck, liver or kidney cancer. The chain was built from TRBV9 and TRBJ2-3, with 12 bases matching TRBD2. Material: CD4+ or CD8+ T cells sorted from blood, obtained in a trial of the OX40 agonist ivuxolimab. The DNA sequence reads TGTGCCAGCAGCGTAGTGGGTAGACTAGCGGGAGTCCCAGATACGCAGTATTTT. Translated, this gives CASSVVGRLAGVPDTQYF.